What follows are 28 T cell receptor beta chains derived from one specimen sequenced in a study of cytomegalovirus exposure and HLA in healthy donors (dated by TCRdb to about 2017). The library was made by the immunoSEQ multiplex PCR assay. Held by TCRdb, this immuneACCESS table contains in-frame sequences only and omits some clones. Under half of the omission traces to an unresolved V gene where checked; the cause of the rest is unknown. For this sample there are about 220,000 clones; approximately 80% appear just once. The ten largest clones add up to over 12% of the sample. Specimen: PBMCs. The receptors come from a woman between 25 and 40 years old in good health and CMV-seropositive.

V usage is TRBV29-1 and J usage is TRBJ2-5, with 7 nucleotides matching TRBD1. Germline lookup yields CDR1 SQVTM and CDR2 ANQGSEA. The CDR3 is 15 amino acids. V dropped 2 bases and J dropped 4; count of bases not matched to a gene: 10. The CDR3 loop is CSVEIGTARGETQYF. For the CDR3, the DNA is TGCAGCGTTGAAATAGGGACAGCCCGGGGAGAGACCCAGTACTTC. Based on the CDR3 plus reference TRBV29-1 and TRBJ2-5, the full variable domain is SAVISQKPSRDICQRGTSLTIQCQVDSQVTMMFWYRQQPGQSLTLIATANQGSEATYESGFVIDKFPISRPNLTFSTLTVSNMSPEDSSIYLCSVEIGTARGETQYFGPGTRLLVL.

V usage is TRBV5-4 and J usage is TRBJ2-1; tentative D call: TRBD2 (5 bases). The CDR3 spans 16 residues. V lost 0 bases, J lost 0 bases, and 10 bases lay in between. The germline CDR1 and CDR2 sequences are SGHNT and YYREEE (reference sequence). The CDR3 DNA reads TGTGCCAGCAGCTTGGATAGGAGCGGCTCCTACAATGAGCAGTTCTTC. It translates to CASSLDRSGSYNEQFF.

V and J are TRBV4-1 and TRBJ2-7; TRBD1 matches at 9 bases. This CDR3 has 14 residues. Trimming removed 7 bases from V and 0 bases from J; junction bases left unmatched: 4. Germline V lookup: CDR1 MGHRA, CDR2 YSYEKL. The CDR3 here is CASMGQGNSYEQYF. The CDR3 nucleotides read TGCGCCAGCATGGGACAGGGAAACTCCTACGAGCAGTACTTC.

The rearrangement links TRBV29-1 to TRBJ1-2; D may be TRBD1 (6 bases). The CDR3 has 13 residues. Germline-derived CDR1 and CDR2 are SQVTM and ANQGSEA. The germline V and J ends were trimmed by 4 bases and 0 bases, with 9 bases remaining between them. The CDR3 spells CSVGGGANYGYTF. CDR3 nucleotides: TGCAGCGTTGGAGGGGGGGCTAACTATGGCTACACCTTC.

V is TRBV10-3 and J is TRBJ2-2, with 8 positions matching TRBD1. CDR1 is ENHRY, CDR2 SYGVKD, per germline. The CDR3 loop spans 14 amino acids. Trimming took 7 bases from V and 3 from J; bases not matched to a gene: 4. CDR3 coding DNA: TGTGCCATCAAACAGGGGGTAGACACCGGGGAGCTGTTTTTT. Translating gives CAIKQGVDTGELFF.

V usage is TRBV25-1 and J usage is TRBJ2-3; 10 bases match TRBD2. The V gene's germline CDR1 is MGHDK and CDR2 SYGVNS. The CDR3 loop spans 17 amino acids. Trimming removed 4 bases from V and 6 bases from J; junction bases left unmatched: 13. CDR3 coding DNA: TGTGCCAGCAGTGGGTTTTCGGGACTAGCGAATGCGGATACGCAGTATTTT. The encoded protein is CASSGFSGLANADTQYF.

The chain uses TRBV27 and TRBJ1-3; no reliable D call. V was cut by 5 bases and J by 0 bases, with 11 bases left in between. Germline V lookup: CDR1 MNHEY, CDR2 SMNVEV (reference sequence). This CDR3 spans 15 amino acids. The CDR3 sequence: CASSPFKSSGNTIYF. Here the CDR3 DNA reads TGTGCCAGCAGTCCATTCAAGAGCTCTGGAAACACCATATATTTT.

The genes are TRBV11-2 and TRBJ2-1, with 10 nucleotides matching TRBD2. The CDR3 has 16 residues. V shed 0 bases and J 4 bases; nucleotides not matched to a gene: 3. The germline gives CDR1 SGHAT, CDR2 FQNNGV. DNA of the CDR3: TGTGCCAGCAGCTTAGAGGCTAGCGGGGGTTACAATGAGCAGTTCTTC. It encodes CASSLEASGGYNEQFF.

In its sample, this clone was seen a few times. The chain links TRBV19 to TRBJ1-3; D is undetermined. V was shortened by 5 bases and J by 0 bases, with 17 bases between the two germline ends. CDR3 length: 17 amino acids. Germline loops: CDR1 LNHDA, CDR2 SQIVND (reference sequence). CDR3 coding DNA: TGTGCCAGTAGTCCGAGTGGTAGGCACATCTCTGGAAACACCATATATTTT. This sequence encodes CASSPSGRHISGNTIYF. Full variable domain (remainder filled in from reference TRBV19 and TRBJ1-3): DGGITQSPKYLFRKEGQNVTLSCEQNLNHDAMYWYRQDPGQGLRLIYYSQIVNDFQKGDIAEGYSVSREKKESFPLTVTSAQKNPTAFYLCASSPSGRHISGNTIYFGEGSWLTVV.

The chain links TRBV29-1 to TRBJ2-7; 8 bases line up with TRBD1. Losses at the gene ends were 0 bases for V and 6 bases for J; bases not matched to a gene: 7. The CDR3 sequence is 14 residues long. Germline V lookup: CDR1 SQVTM, CDR2 ANQGSEA. CDR3 loop: CSVEDQRTGLEQYF. The CDR3 DNA sequence: TGCAGCGTTGAAGATCAACGGACAGGGCTCGAGCAGTACTTC.

The rearrangement links TRBV5-1 to TRBJ2-7; 7 positions agree with TRBD1. V dropped 4 bases and J dropped 0; count of bases not matched to a gene: 7. Germline CDR1 and CDR2: SGHRS and YFSETQ. The CDR3 contains 15 residues. CDR3 nucleotide sequence: TGCGCCAGCAGCGTAGTTAAGGGGGCCTCCTACGAGCAGTACTTC. It yields the protein CASSVVKGASYEQYF.

The genes are TRBV30 and TRBJ2-3; 7 bases line up with TRBD1. The germline CDR1 and CDR2 sequences are GTSNPN and SVGIG (reference sequence). The V gene end was trimmed by 3 bases and the J gene end by 5 bases; junction bases not matched to a gene: 11. The CDR3 is made up of 15 amino acids. CDR3: CAWRSPRQGKDTQYF. The CDR3 region has the DNA TGTGCCTGGAGGTCCCCCAGACAGGGAAAAGATACGCAGTATTTT.

The chain joins TRBV27 to TRBJ2-2, with TRBD2 matching over 8 bases. Germline CDR1 and CDR2: MNHEY and SMNVEV (reference sequence). The CDR3 runs to 16 residues. The CDR3 DNA follows: TGTGCTTCTTGGAGTGGAGCGGGAGTTCGGACCGGGGAGCTGTTTTTT. Protein: CASWSGAGVRTGELFF.

This rearrangement joins TRBV9 to TRBJ2-5; 10 bases match TRBD2. After removal of 0 bases from V and 5 bases from J, the junction contained 7 bases not matched to a gene. In germline, CDR1 is SGDLS, CDR2 YYNGEE. CDR3 length: 16 amino acids. CDR3 in amino acids: CASSVALAGGGETQYF. The CDR3 DNA reads TGTGCCAGCAGCGTAGCTTTAGCGGGAGGTGGGGAGACCCAGTACTTC.

This chain links TRBV27 with TRBJ1-1, with a tentative D call TRBD1 (6 bases). CDR1 is MNHEY, CDR2 SMNVEV, per germline (reference sequence). The ends were cut back, 5 bases at V and 1 base at J, with 11 bases in the middle. CDR3 length: 14 amino acids. In DNA, the CDR3 is TGTGCCAGCAGTAAATGGGACACGAACACTGAAGCTTTCTTT. Protein product: CASSKWDTNTEAFF.

This clone appeared a few times. The rearrangement joins TRBV7-9 to TRBJ2-7; D may be TRBD1 or TRBD2 (5 bases each). The germline V and J ends were trimmed by 1 base and 3 bases, with 13 bases remaining between them. Germline loops: CDR1 SEHNR, CDR2 FQNEAQ (reference sequence). This CDR3 comprises 15 residues. CDR3 nucleotide sequence: TGTGCCAGCAGCTTAGACGAGGGGCTTAACTACGAGCAGTACTTC. This sequence encodes CASSLDEGLNYEQYF.

The chain joins TRBV29-1 to TRBJ2-7; 9 bases map to TRBD1. There are 14 residues in the CDR3. Per the germline V gene, CDR1 is SQVTM and CDR2 is ANQGSEA. Trimming took 4 bases from V and 2 from J; bases not matched to a gene: 6. The CDR3 DNA follows: TGCAGCGTTGCCCCGGGGACAGGGACCTACGAGCAGTACTTC. This translates into CSVAPGTGTYEQYF.

The CDR3 nucleotides are TGTGCCAGCAGCTTCGGGGAAAACTATGGCTACACCTTC. Translating it yields CASSFGENYGYTF. The rearrangement joins TRBV7-2 to TRBJ1-2; D gene uncertain. The CDR3 consists of 13 residues. Looked up from germline, CDR1 is SGHTA and CDR2 is FQGNSA. Trimming took off 3 bases at V and 2 bases at J, with 7 bases between the two ends.

The chain uses TRBV11-2 and TRBJ1-2; no clear D gene. The CDR3 is 13 amino acids. V was shortened by 6 bases and J by 4 bases, with 12 bases between the two germline ends. Germline lookup yields CDR1 SGHAT and CDR2 FQNNGV. This CDR3 is CASSSRLGYGYTF. The CDR3 bases are TGTGCCAGCAGTTCGAGACTCGGCTATGGCTACACCTTC.

This chain uses TRBV20-1 with TRBJ1-2; D is uncertain. Germline V CDR1 and CDR2: DFQATT, SNEGSKA (reference sequence). With 6 bases removed from V and 8 bases from J, the gap between germline ends came to 13 bases. This CDR3 has 11 residues. The CDR3 protein is CSARRSGGYTF. The CDR3 coding sequence is TGCAGTGCCAGACGCAGTGGAGGCTACACCTTC.

V usage is TRBV5-4 and J usage is TRBJ2-7; D gene unclear. Germline CDR1 is SGHNT and CDR2 is YYREEE (reference sequence). The CDR3 runs 14 residues. V lost 5 bases, J lost 2 bases, and 14 bases lay in between. CDR3 loop: CASSSRAGTYEQYF. The CDR3 DNA follows: TGTGCCAGCAGTTCTCGAGCCGGAACCTACGAGCAGTACTTC.

This clone was recorded once. The V gene is TRBV5-1, the J gene TRBJ1-1; tentatively, D is TRBD1 (6 bases). V was shortened by 6 bases and J by 1 base, with 10 bases between the two germline ends. Germline V gives CDR1 SGHRS, CDR2 YFSETQ. CDR3 length: 13 amino acids. Written as DNA, the CDR3 is TGCGCCAGCAATCGAGGGGGGAACACTGAAGCTTTCTTT. Translating gives CASNRGGNTEAFF.

Only a few counts were recorded for this clone. The V gene is TRBV7-9, the J gene TRBJ1-2; TRBD1 is a possible D gene (5 bases). Germline CDR1 SEHNR, CDR2 FQNEAQ (reference sequence). Trimming removed 1 base at V and 4 bases at J, with 7 bases between. The CDR3 has 13 amino acids. The CDR3 here is CASSLGQGYGYTF. The CDR3 nucleotides are TGTGCCAGCAGCTTAGGGCAGGGCTATGGCTACACCTTC.

This clone was seen once. This chain joins TRBV4-1 and TRBJ1-2; possibly TRBD1 for D (5 bases). Germline values: CDR1 MGHRA, CDR2 YSYEKL. There are 16 residues in the CDR3. The V end lost 0 bases, the J end lost 4 bases, and 15 bases lay between the germline ends. CDR3 sequence: CASSQDHTGRPYGYTF. The CDR3 DNA is TGCGCCAGCAGCCAAGATCACACAGGTCGGCCCTATGGCTACACCTTC.

This clone was found once. The CDR3 DNA is TGTGCCAGCACCAGGGGGACAAGCTCCTACGAGCAGTACTTC. Protein product: CASTRGTSSYEQYF. The chain carries TRBV11-2 and TRBJ2-7, with 7 bases fitting TRBD1. CDR1 and CDR2 (germline): SGHAT, FQNNGV. CDR3 size: 14 residues. With 7 bases clipped from V and 0 bases from J, the junction kept 6 bases outside the gene matches.

This rearrangement joins TRBV7-8 to TRBJ2-3; D ambiguous. Per germline, CDR1 SGHVS and CDR2 FQNEAQ. The V gene lost 4 bases and the J gene lost 2 bases, with 10 bases spanning the gap. The CDR3 is 14 residues long. The CDR3 DNA sequence: TGTGCCAGCAGCTGGTTAGGTATCACAGATACGCAGTATTTT. It yields the protein CASSWLGITDTQYF.

This clone showed up just once. The chain couples TRBV28 to TRBJ1-5; D gene uncertain. CDR1 and CDR2 (germline): MDHEN, SYDVKM. CDR3 length: 9 amino acids. Trimming pared 10 bases from V and 7 bases from J, leaving 5 bases between. CDR3 sequence reads: CATGQPQHF. CDR3 bases: TGTGCCACCGGCCAGCCCCAGCATTTT.

V usage is TRBV4-1 and J usage is TRBJ2-1, with 14 bases that match TRBD2. The ends lost 1 base at V and 6 bases at J; junction bases unmatched: 5. From germline, CDR1 is MGHRA and CDR2 YSYEKL. The CDR3 sequence is 17 residues long. CDR3 coding DNA: TGCGCCAGCAGCCAAGTATCCGGGACTAGCGGGAGCAATGAGCAGTTCTTC. It translates to CASSQVSGTSGSNEQFF.